These T cell receptor beta chains were read from a single sample in a study of patients and donors after allogeneic stem cell transplantation. MiXCR, applied by TCRdb to the RT-PCR reads, yields one record per CDR3 protein. Among around 150,000 distinct CDR3 sequences listed, approximately 30% were seen once. Sequencing was done on a sample of blood, either unsorted or a sorted T cell fraction (not recorded which). The receptors were sampled from a human donor who was either an allogeneic HSCT recipient or a stem cell or donor lymphocyte infusion donor (not recorded which). It is not recorded whose cells these are; they may come from a transplant donor. Both conserved end residues are part of each CDR3. A D gene is named only where the DNA matches it firmly. Expanded clones get a size class; other rows say once, few or many, or leave the size out.

cdr3_aa cdr3_nt v_call clone_size j_call d_call
CASSSSPTGAPDTGELFF TGCGCCAGCAGCTCCTCTCCGACAGGCGCGCCAGACACCGGGGAGCTGTTTTTT TRBV5-1 few TRBJ2-2 .
CASSPPPGTGVEQFF TGCGCCAGCAGCCCACCCCCCGGGACAGGGGTTGAGCAGTTCTTC TRBV5-1 . TRBJ2-1 TRBD1
CASSPVSRDLSTDTQYF TGTGCCAGCTCACCTGTCTCCCGGGACCTAAGCACAGATACGCAGTATTTT TRBV18 . TRBJ2-3 .
CASREGLTYEQYF TGTGCCAGCAGGGAGGGACTGACCTACGAGCAGTACTTC TRBV12-3/TRBV12-4 . TRBJ2-7 .
CASSYSIRGRGTEAFF TGTGCCAGCAGTTACTCGATAAGGGGGCGTGGAACTGAAGCTTTCTTT TRBV6-2/TRBV6-3 many TRBJ1-1 TRBD1
CSVLTRTGGYYGYTF TGCAGCGTTTTGACCCGGACAGGGGGCTACTATGGCTACACCTTC TRBV29-1 few TRBJ1-2 TRBD1
CASSQDPHRGLNTEAFF TGTGCCAGCAGCCAAGATCCCCACCGGGGGTTGAACACTGAAGCTTTCTTT TRBV4-2 . TRBJ1-1 .
CASTSLHGDTQYF TGTGCCAGCACCTCCCTCCACGGGGATACGCAGTATTTT TRBV6-1 few TRBJ2-3 .
CASSDLKETQYF TGTGCCAGCAGTGACCTTAAAGAGACCCAGTACTTC TRBV2 few TRBJ2-5 .
CASSFWASGSSTPYNEQFF TGTGCCAGCAGTTTTTGGGCTAGCGGGAGCAGTACCCCCTACAATGAGCAGTTCTTC TRBV12-3/TRBV12-4 . TRBJ2-1 TRBD2
CASSVTSGVYNEQFF TGTGCCAGCAGCGTGACTAGCGGGGTTTACAATGAGCAGTTCTTC TRBV9 . TRBJ2-1 TRBD2
CATSDPGLAGGDTQYF TGTGCCACCAGTGACCCTGGACTAGCGGGAGGAGATACGCAGTATTTT TRBV24-1 . TRBJ2-3 TRBD2
CASSLGPLATSKNIQYF TGTGCCAGCAGTTTGGGCCCCCTCGCCACGTCCAAAAACATTCAGTACTTC TRBV28 . TRBJ2-4 .
CASSQDGGLAETQYF TGCGCCAGCAGCCAAGATGGCGGACTAGCAGAGACCCAGTACTTC TRBV4-3 few TRBJ2-5 TRBD2
CATSDFGSNYGYTF TGTGCCACCAGTGATTTCGGCAGTAACTATGGCTACACCTTC TRBV24-1 many TRBJ1-2 .
CASSLKRTYEQYF TGTGCCAGCAGTTTGAAGCGAACCTACGAGCAGTACTTC TRBV12-3/TRBV12-4 once TRBJ2-7 .
CASSLWEYTEAFF TGCGCCAGCAGCTTGTGGGAGTACACTGAAGCTTTCTTT TRBV5-1 medium-sized TRBJ1-1 .
CASSLGPGLNEQFF TGCGCCAGCAGCTTGGGACCGGGACTCAATGAGCAGTTCTTC TRBV5-1 once TRBJ2-1 .
CASSLASTEAFF TGTGCCAGCAGCTTAGCGAGCACTGAAGCTTTCTTT TRBV7-9 . TRBJ1-1 .
CASSFPRGNTIYF TGTGCCAGCAGTTTTCCTCGGGGAAACACCATATATTTT TRBV28 few TRBJ1-3 .
CASSYQTGSVYNSPLHF TGTGCCAGCAGCTACCAAACAGGGTCGGTTTATAATTCACCCCTCCACTTT TRBV5-6 . TRBJ1-6 .
CASSLALGTTNEKLFF TGTGCCAGCAGCTTAGCGTTGGGGACAACTAATGAAAAACTGTTTTTT TRBV7-2 . TRBJ1-4 .
CASSYSGTGELFF TGTGCCAGCAGTTACTCGGGCACCGGGGAGCTGTTTTTT TRBV6-5 . TRBJ2-2 .
CASSSPSGGVYEQYF TGTGCCAGCAGTTCCCCTAGCGGGGGAGTTTACGAGCAGTACTTC TRBV6-5 . TRBJ2-7 TRBD2
CASGDQVRSYGYTF TGTGCCAGCGGGGACCAGGTTCGGTCCTATGGCTACACCTTC TRBV12-3/TRBV12-4 . TRBJ1-2 .
CASSRDRGGEKLFF TGTGCCAGCAGCCGGGACAGGGGAGGTGAAAAACTGTTTTTT TRBV12-3/TRBV12-4 many TRBJ1-4 TRBD1
CASSQEQLGRPQHF TGTGCCAGCAGCCAAGAACAGTTGGGTAGGCCCCAGCATTTT TRBV4-2 . TRBJ1-5 .
CASSLDGLAGGEYEQYF TGTGCCAGCAGTTTAGATGGACTAGCGGGAGGAGAGTACGAGCAGTACTTC TRBV27 . TRBJ2-7 TRBD2
CASSYYWDRPSSYEQYF TGTGCCAGCAGTTACTACTGGGACAGGCCCTCTTCCTACGAGCAGTACTTC TRBV6-2/TRBV6-3 few TRBJ2-7 TRBD1
CASSVPEALGTDTQYF TGTGCCAGCAGCGTCCCGGAGGCCCTGGGCACAGATACGCAGTATTTT TRBV5-5 . TRBJ2-3 .
CASSFGIVGYGYTF TGTGCCAGCAGTTTCGGAATTGTTGGGTATGGCTACACCTTC TRBV12-3/TRBV12-4 few TRBJ1-2 .
CSAPVGVSSSYNEQFF TGCAGCGCCCCGGTCGGGGTCTCAAGCTCCTACAATGAGCAGTTCTTC TRBV29-1 . TRBJ2-1 .
CSARQGSNTGELFF TGCAGTGCTAGACAGGGGTCGAACACCGGGGAGCTGTTTTTT TRBV20-1 few TRBJ2-2 .
CASSLRGRANSPLHF TGTGCCAGCAGTTTACGGGGCAGGGCCAATTCACCCCTCCACTTT TRBV27 . TRBJ1-6 .
CASSQDLTGGRETQYF TGCGCCAGCAGCCAAGATCTGACAGGGGGTAGGGAGACCCAGTACTTC TRBV4-3 few TRBJ2-5 TRBD1
CASSLRAGQNTEAFF TGTGCCAGCAGCTTACGGGCGGGGCAGAACACTGAAGCTTTCTTT TRBV11-2 many TRBJ1-1 .
CATSRGQSAYEQYF TGTGCCACCAGCAGAGGACAGTCCGCCTACGAGCAGTACTTC TRBV15 . TRBJ2-7 .
CASRPPGQGVTSYNSPLHF TGTGCCAGCAGGCCACCGGGACAGGGGGTAACAAGCTATAATTCACCCCTCCACTTT TRBV6-5 . TRBJ1-6 TRBD1
CASSQEVLAGGGNEQFF TGTGCCAGCAGCCAAGAGGTACTAGCGGGAGGAGGGAATGAGCAGTTCTTC TRBV4-2 . TRBJ2-1 TRBD2
CSARTGSSYEQYF TGCAGTGCTAGGACAGGCAGCTCCTACGAGCAGTACTTC TRBV20-1 few TRBJ2-7 .
CASSMGTGRGGSPLHF TGCGCCAGCAGCATGGGGACGGGACGAGGGGGTTCACCCCTCCACTTT TRBV5-1 few TRBJ1-6 .
CASSLLDSYNEQFF TGTGCCAGCAGTTTACTCGACTCTTACAATGAGCAGTTCTTC TRBV12-3/TRBV12-4 few TRBJ2-1 .
CASSLATGSRNSPLHF TGTGCCAGCAGCTTAGCTACAGGGTCGAGGAATTCACCCCTCCACTTT TRBV7-2 . TRBJ1-6 .
CSATGTVTYNEQFF TGCAGTGCCACCGGGACGGTGACCTACAATGAGCAGTTCTTC TRBV20-1 few TRBJ2-1 .
CASSQPGQSNQPQHF TGTGCCAGCAGCCAACCGGGACAGTCCAATCAGCCCCAGCATTTT TRBV3-1 medium-sized TRBJ1-5 TRBD1
CSAHNPTSGRNEQFF TGCAGTGCCCACAACCCGACTAGCGGGAGGAATGAGCAGTTCTTC TRBV20-1 few TRBJ2-1 TRBD2
CASSLDSGVPGNTIYF TGTGCCAGCAGCTTGGATTCGGGGGTCCCTGGAAACACCATATATTTT TRBV5-5 many TRBJ1-3 .